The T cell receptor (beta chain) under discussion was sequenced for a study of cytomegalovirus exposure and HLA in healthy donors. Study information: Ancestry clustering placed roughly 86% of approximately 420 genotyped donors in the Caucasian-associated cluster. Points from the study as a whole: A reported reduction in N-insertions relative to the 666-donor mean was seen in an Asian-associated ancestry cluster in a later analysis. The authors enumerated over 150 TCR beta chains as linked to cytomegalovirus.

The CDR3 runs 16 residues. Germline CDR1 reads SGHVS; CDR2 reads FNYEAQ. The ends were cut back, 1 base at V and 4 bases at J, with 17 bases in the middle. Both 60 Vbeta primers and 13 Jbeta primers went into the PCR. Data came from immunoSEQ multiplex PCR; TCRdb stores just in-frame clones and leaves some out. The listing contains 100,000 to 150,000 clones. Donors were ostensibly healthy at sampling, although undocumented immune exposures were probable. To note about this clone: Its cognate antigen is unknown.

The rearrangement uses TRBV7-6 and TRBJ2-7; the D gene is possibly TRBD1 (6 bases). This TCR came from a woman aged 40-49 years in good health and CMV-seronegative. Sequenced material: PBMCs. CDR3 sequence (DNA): TGTGCCAGCAGCTTAGACGGCTCGGGGACACCTTACGAGCAGTACTTC. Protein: CASSLDGSGTPYEQYF. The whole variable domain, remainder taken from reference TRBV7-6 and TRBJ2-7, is GAGVSQSPRYKVTKRGQDVALRCDPISGHVSLYWYRQALGQGPEFLTYFNYEAQQDKSGLPNDRFSAERPEGSISTLTIQRTEQRDSAMYRCASSLDGSGTPYEQYFGPGTRLTVT.